Sequencing of this T cell receptor beta chain was carried out in a study of T cell responses to AZD1222 COVID-19 vaccine. Trimming removed 2 bases at V and 0 bases at J, with 2 bases between. The CDR3 is made up of 13 amino acids. Sequencing was performed with immunoSEQ multiplex PCR; in TCRdb, only in-frame clones are kept and a portion is missing. The table includes some 100,000 clones, approximately 87% detected once. Details on this clone: Its antigen is unknown.

Study conclusions and caveats: Only a handful of AZD1222 recipients were seropositive at baseline.

This TCR derives from an adult in good health. This chain links TRBV12-3 or TRBV12-4 with TRBJ1-5; D ambiguous. Source: peripheral blood, taken on day 0 of AZD1222 vaccination. CDR3 sequence reads: CASSLISNQPQHF. CDR3 DNA sequence: TGTGCCAGCAGTTTAATTAGCAATCAGCCCCAGCATTTT.